Each of the 5 T cell receptor beta chains below was sequenced from the same sample in a study of shared clonotypes between healthy human individuals. Clones were sequenced by immunoSEQ multiplex PCR, and TCRdb holds only the in-frame ones, with some missing. The data contain some 2,000,000 clones, 85% to 95% of them singletons. Sequenced sample: naive CD4+ T cells sorted from blood. Subset: CD45RA+ positively selected. The receptors were sampled from a man between 18 and 35 years old in good health.

This rearrangement joins TRBV6-5 to TRBJ2-4; D is perhaps TRBD1 (5 bases). V gave up 5 bases and J gave up 2 bases, with 13 bases separating them. The germline V gene encodes CDR1 MNHEY and CDR2 SVGAGI. CDR3 size: 15 residues. The CDR3 nucleotides read TGTGCCAGCAGTCAAGGGGAAGTGACCAAAAACATTCAGTACTTC. Translated: CASSQGEVTKNIQYF.

The gene calls are TRBV7-2 and TRBJ2-5; D is perhaps TRBD2 (5 bases). V was pared by 1 base and J by 5 bases, with 17 bases between. This CDR3 region has 16 residues. Germline-derived CDR1 and CDR2 are SGHTA and FQGNSA. The CDR3 DNA is TGTGCCAGCAGCTTAGGCCGGGTGGGGAGAGTGGAGACCCAGTACTTC. This encodes CASSLGRVGRVETQYF. Using reference TRBV7-2 and TRBJ2-5 for the parts outside the CDR3, the full variable domain is GAGVSQSPSNKVTEKGKDVELRCDPISGHTALYWYRQSLGQGLEFLIYFQGNSAPDKSGLPSDRFSAERTGGSVSTLTIQRTQQEDSAVYLCASSLGRVGRVETQYFGPGTRLLVL.

The rearrangement joins TRBV15 to TRBJ2-7; no definite D call. V dropped 5 bases and J dropped 4 bases, with 15 bases sitting between them. This CDR3 contains 14 residues. CDR1 is LNHNV and CDR2 is YYDKDF in the germline V gene (reference sequence). In DNA, the CDR3 is TGTGCCACCAGCGGGCCAAACGACCCATACGAGCAGTACTTC. Its protein is CATSGPNDPYEQYF.

The rearrangement links TRBV5-1 to TRBJ1-2; weak D call: TRBD1 (6 bases). CDR1 is SGHRS and CDR2 is YFSETQ in the germline V gene. This CDR3 comprises 15 residues. V shed 1 base and J shed 3 bases, with 13 bases lying between them. The DNA of the CDR3 is TGCGCCAGCAGCTTGATTCGACAGGCGGACTATGGCTACACCTTC. Translated: CASSLIRQADYGYTF.

V gene TRBV2 combines with J gene TRBJ1-2; maybe TRBD1 (5 bases). The length of the CDR3 is 15 residues. The germline V and J ends were trimmed by 4 bases and 3 bases, with 15 bases remaining between them. Germline lookup yields CDR1 SNHLY and CDR2 FYNNEI. CDR3 loop: CASSGSGAPHYGYTF. The DNA for the CDR3 is TGTGCCAGCAGTGGGTCCGGGGCCCCACACTATGGCTACACCTTC.